This T cell receptor (beta chain) was sequenced in a study of vaccination and CD4 T cells after COVID-19. Study background: Overlapping peptides covering the spike proteins of SARS-CoV-2, HCoV-NL63, HCoV-OC43 and HCoV-229E were added to stimulate cells.

The treatment denotes: approximately 9-day PBMC culture with coronavirus spike peptide pools or control peptides (ViraFEST assay). Alongside about 10 IU/ml IL-2 and 10 ug/ml peptide pools, PBMCs were cultured at some 1.9 million per well. Following culture for around 9 days, CD4+ T cells were isolated by negative selection. Germline V gives CDR1 SGHAT, CDR2 FQNNGV. The CDR3 consists of 15 residues. V was trimmed by 5 bases and J by 2 bases, leaving 15 bases between them. Remarks on this clonotype: Antigen specificity is unknown.

With the Oncomine TCR Beta short-read assay, DNA from cultured CD4+ T cells was sequenced. TCRdb passed the PCR reads through MiXCR, listing each CDR3 protein once. The sample carries 7,000 to 9,000 distinct CDR3 sequences, about 50% recorded once. This clonotype was sampled from a human donor who had recovered from COVID-19. What was sequenced was CD4+ T cells from blood, cultured in vitro. V and J are TRBV11-2 and TRBJ1-2; D perhaps matches TRBD1 (5 bases). The CDR3 spells CASSVGVGTNYGYTF. The CDR3, as DNA: TGTGCCAGCAGCGTAGGTGTGGGGACCAACTATGGCTACACCTTC. The whole variable domain, remainder taken from reference TRBV11-2 and TRBJ1-2, is EAGVAQSPRYKIIEKRQSVAFWCNPISGHATLYWYQQILGQGPKLLIQFQNNGVVDDSQLPKDRFSAERLKGVDSTLKIQPAKLEDSAVYLCASSVGVGTNYGYTFGSGTRLTVV.